The present entry profiles one TCR beta chain with its context. Its antigen remains unknown. The data originate from a study of cytomegalovirus exposure and HLA in healthy donors. Study results and limitations: Analyses of presence and absence presupposed an approximately uniform sequencing depth across donors.

The V end lost 2 bases, the J end lost 1 base, and 8 bases lay between the germline ends. CDR1 and CDR2 from the germline V gene are SGDLS and YYNGEE. There are 14 residues in the CDR3. The study ran its PCR with 60 Vbeta and 13 Jbeta primers. Repertoires were generated with immunoSEQ multiplex PCR, while TCRdb's copy carries only in-frame clones and drops some. This table has some 100,000 clones, roughly 69% appearing once. Sequencing was performed on PBMCs. The chain couples TRBV9 to TRBJ2-3; perhaps TRBD1 as D (5 bases). The sequence was obtained from a human donor in good health. The CDR3 coding sequence is TGTGCCAGCAGCGTCGGACATCGCACAGATACGCAGTATTTT. Its translation is CASSVGHRTDTQYF.